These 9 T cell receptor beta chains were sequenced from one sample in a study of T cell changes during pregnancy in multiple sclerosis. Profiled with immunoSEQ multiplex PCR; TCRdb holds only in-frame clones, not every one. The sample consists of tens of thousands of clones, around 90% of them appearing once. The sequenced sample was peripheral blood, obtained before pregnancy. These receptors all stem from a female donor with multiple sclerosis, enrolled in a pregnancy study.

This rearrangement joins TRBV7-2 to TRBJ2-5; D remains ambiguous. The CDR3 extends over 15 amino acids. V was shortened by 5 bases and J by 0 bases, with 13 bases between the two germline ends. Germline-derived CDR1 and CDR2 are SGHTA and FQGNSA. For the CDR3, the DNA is TGTGCCAGCAGCCTACCTGAGATGTACCAAGAGACCCAGTACTTC. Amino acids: CASSLPEMYQETQYF.

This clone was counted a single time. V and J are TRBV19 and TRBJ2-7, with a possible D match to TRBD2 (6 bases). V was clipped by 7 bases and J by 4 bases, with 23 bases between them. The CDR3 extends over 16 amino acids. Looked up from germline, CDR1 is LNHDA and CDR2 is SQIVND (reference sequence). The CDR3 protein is CASIQPHTGRNYEQYF. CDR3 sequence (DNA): TGTGCCAGTATACAGCCCCACACTGGGAGGAATTACGAGCAGTACTTC. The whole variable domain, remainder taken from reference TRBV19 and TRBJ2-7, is DGGITQSPKYLFRKEGQNVTLSCEQNLNHDAMYWYRQDPGQGLRLIYYSQIVNDFQKGDIAEGYSVSREKKESFPLTVTSAQKNPTAFYLCASIQPHTGRNYEQYFGPGTRLTVT.

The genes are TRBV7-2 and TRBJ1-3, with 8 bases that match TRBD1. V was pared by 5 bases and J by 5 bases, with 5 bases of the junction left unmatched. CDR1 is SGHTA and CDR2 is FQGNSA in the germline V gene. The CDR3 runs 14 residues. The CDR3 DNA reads TGTGCCAGCAGCATGGGACAGGAGAGAAACACCATATATTTT. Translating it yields CASSMGQERNTIYF.

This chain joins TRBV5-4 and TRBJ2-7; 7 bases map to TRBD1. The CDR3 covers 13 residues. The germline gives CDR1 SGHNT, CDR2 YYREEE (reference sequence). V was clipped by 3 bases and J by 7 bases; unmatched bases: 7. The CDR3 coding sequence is TGTGCCAGCAGCTCTACAGGGGTCCAGGAGCAGTACTTC. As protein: CASSSTGVQEQYF.

DNA for the CDR3: TGCGCCAGCAGCTTGAGGCAGGGACAGACCTCCTACGAGCAGTACTTC. Its protein product is CASSLRQGQTSYEQYF. The chain carries TRBV5-1 and TRBJ2-7, with 7 bases aligning to TRBD1. V shed 1 base and J 0 bases; nucleotides not matched to a gene: 7. The CDR3 contains 16 residues. Per the germline V gene, CDR1 is SGHRS and CDR2 is YFSETQ.

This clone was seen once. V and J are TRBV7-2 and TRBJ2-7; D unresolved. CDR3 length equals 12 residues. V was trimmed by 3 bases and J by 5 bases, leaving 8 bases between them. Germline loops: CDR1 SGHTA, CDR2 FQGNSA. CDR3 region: CASSFTEDEQYF. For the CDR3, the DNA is TGTGCCAGCAGCTTTACTGAAGACGAGCAGTACTTC.

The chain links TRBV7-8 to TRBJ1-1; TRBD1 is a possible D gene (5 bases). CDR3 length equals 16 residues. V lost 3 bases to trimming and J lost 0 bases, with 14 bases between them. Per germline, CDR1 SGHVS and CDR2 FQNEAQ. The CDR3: CASSLEAGQVNTEAFF. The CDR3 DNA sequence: TGTGCCAGCAGCTTGGAAGCAGGACAAGTGAACACTGAAGCTTTCTTT.

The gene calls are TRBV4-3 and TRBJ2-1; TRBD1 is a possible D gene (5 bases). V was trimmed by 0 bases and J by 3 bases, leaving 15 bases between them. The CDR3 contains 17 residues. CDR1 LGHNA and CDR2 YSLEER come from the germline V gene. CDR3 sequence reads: CASSQDWPQGSYNEQFF. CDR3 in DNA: TGCGCCAGCAGCCAAGATTGGCCCCAGGGCAGCTACAATGAGCAGTTCTTC.

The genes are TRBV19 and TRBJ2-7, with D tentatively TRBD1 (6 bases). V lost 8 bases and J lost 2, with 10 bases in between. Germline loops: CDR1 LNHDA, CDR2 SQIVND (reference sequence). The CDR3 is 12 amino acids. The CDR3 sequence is CASGQSAYEQYF. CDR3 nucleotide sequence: TGTGCCAGTGGACAGAGCGCCTACGAGCAGTACTTC.